Following are 8 T cell receptor beta chains from one sample sequenced in a study of human T cells and chemical hapten exposure. TCRdb ran MiXCR on the RACE reads and lists one entry per CDR3 protein. The sample contains under 200,000 distinct CDR3 sequences, approximately 30% of which appear only once. The time point: patch test 3, about 24 weeks after DPC sensitization. Indicated treatment: therapeutic diphenylcyclopropenone sensitization with weekly scalp DPC. The source material was whole blood, sampled in connection with sensitization to the hapten diphenylcyclopropenone (DPC). These TCRs come from a young woman with alopecia areata. Some clones in this sample may be carry-over from other donors' samples.

The V and J genes are TRBV9 and TRBJ2-1, with 12 bases fitting TRBD1. Per germline, CDR1 SGDLS and CDR2 YYNGEE. This CDR3 is built from 17 residues. The junction had 8 bases not matched to a gene; V was cut back by 3 bases and J by 4 bases. The CDR3 DNA is TGTGCCAGCAGCGGAATAATGGGACAGGGGGCTTACAATGAGCAGTTCTTC. Amino acids: CASSGIMGQGAYNEQFF.

The rearrangement uses TRBV15 and TRBJ1-1, with no clear D. V lost 4 bases and J lost 3, with 21 bases in between. The CDR3 runs 17 residues. Germline lookup yields CDR1 LNHNV and CDR2 YYDKDF (reference sequence). The CDR3 loop is CATSKLSRAVVYTEAFF. In DNA form, the CDR3 reads TGTGCCACCAGCAAACTCTCCCGGGCGGTGGTCTACACTGAAGCTTTCTTT.

This rearrangement joins TRBV10-3 to TRBJ1-1; no firm D call. V lost 2 bases to trimming and J lost 5 bases, with 12 bases between them. The CDR3 has 14 residues. The germline V gene has CDR1 ENHRY and CDR2 SYGVKD. The CDR3 loop is CAISERQVGTEAFF. CDR3 DNA sequence: TGTGCCATCAGTGAGCGGCAGGTTGGGACTGAAGCTTTCTTT.

This clonotype appeared many times. The chain combines TRBV7-9 with TRBJ2-6, with 8 bases lining up with TRBD1. Germline V gives CDR1 SEHNR, CDR2 FQNEAQ (reference sequence). The CDR3 contains 18 residues. The V and J ends lost 5 bases and 0 bases, in that order; junction bases with no gene match: 9. The CDR3 DNA sequence: TGTGCCAGCAGCCCAGGGACAGGACTCCTCTCTGGGGCCAACGTCCTGACTTTC. Protein sequence: CASSPGTGLLSGANVLTF.

The rearrangement uses TRBV20-1 and TRBJ1-2, with D perhaps TRBD1 (5 bases). Germline assignment: CDR1 DFQATT and CDR2 SNEGSKA (reference sequence). With 5 bases removed from V and 4 bases from J, the gap between germline ends came to 17 bases. This CDR3 region has 14 residues. CDR3 coding DNA: TGCAGTGCTTCCCGGGGGGGGAGAACCTATGGCTACACCTTC. It translates to CSASRGGRTYGYTF.

This clonotype was observed a handful of times. The chain links TRBV29-1 to TRBJ2-1; tentatively, D is TRBD1 (5 bases). Trimming pared 7 bases from V and 4 bases from J, leaving 20 bases between. The CDR3 runs to 15 residues. CDR1 SQVTM and CDR2 ANQGSEA come from the germline V gene. CDR3: CSATKPPRAYNEQFF. CDR3 nucleotides: TGCAGCGCCACTAAACCGCCCAGGGCTTACAATGAGCAGTTCTTC.

The rearrangement joins TRBV7-3 to TRBJ2-1; 9 nucleotides match TRBD2. This CDR3 is 17 amino acids long. Per germline, CDR1 SGHTA and CDR2 FQGTGA. Unmatched junction bases numbered 12, after V lost 2 bases and J lost 7 bases. The CDR3 sequence is CASSLGLLAGARNEQFF. The CDR3 DNA follows: TGTGCCAGCAGCTTAGGTTTGTTAGCGGGGGCCCGGAATGAGCAGTTCTTC.

This clonotype was observed a few times. The chain joins TRBV21-1 to TRBJ2-1; TRBD2 reflects the table's D call only, with no check against the DNA. TRBV21-1 is given as a pseudogene. The CDR3 sequence is 14 residues long. As DNA, the CDR3 is TGTGCCAGCAGCTCACACCGGGACTGGTATGAGCAGTTCTTC. Residues: CASSSHRDWYEQFF.